Included here is one T cell receptor beta chain sequence, with context. These data come from a study of T cell changes during pregnancy in multiple sclerosis. Sequencing was performed with immunoSEQ multiplex PCR; in TCRdb, only in-frame clones are kept and a portion is missing. The table records fewer than 50,000 clones, around 93% of them present only once. The CDR3 is 18 amino acids. The J segment lost 9 bases and the V segment lost 2 bases, leaving 20 bases of the junction unmatched. Specimen: CD8+ T cells from peripheral blood mononuclear cells, collected after pregnancy. The V and J genes are TRBV5-3 and TRBJ1-2, with TRBD1 identical over 9 bases. TRBV5-3 is annotated as an ORF whose role is uncertain. This clonotype originated in a female donor with multiple sclerosis, enrolled in a pregnancy study. This chain's CDR3 is CARSLLPRVWTGETSYTF. CDR3 sequence (DNA): TGTGCCAGAAGCTTATTGCCCCGCGTTTGGACAGGGGAAACGAGCTACACCTTC.